This T cell receptor (beta chain) appears in the sequencing data of a study of cytomegalovirus exposure and HLA in healthy donors. About the study: Earlier findings included 100 million to 130 million unique TCR beta sequences obtained from approximately 170 million T cells.

The PCR had 60 Vbeta and 13 Jbeta primers. The data were produced by immunoSEQ multiplex PCR, yet TCRdb's version contains in-frame clones alone and is incomplete. The table has around 50,000 clones, 70% to 80% seen once. Between the trimmed V and J ends, which lost 4 bases and 0 bases, there was a span of 9 bases. The germline gives CDR1 GTSNPN, CDR2 SVGIG (reference sequence). The CDR3 covers 13 residues. Findings of the study overall: The authors excluded some V segments, including TRBV6-2 and TRBV6-3, as indistinguishable.

In the case of this clone: The antigen is undetermined.

The chain uses TRBV30 and TRBJ1-1; D call uncertain. This clonotype was obtained from a man under 40 in good health and CMV-seronegative. The material sequenced was PBMCs. The chain's CDR3 is CAWTPNMNTEAFF. DNA for the CDR3: TGTGCCTGGACGCCAAACATGAACACTGAAGCTTTCTTT.